The 8 T cell receptor beta chains given below trace back to one sample, sequenced in a study of T cell responses to AZD1222 COVID-19 vaccine. The assay was immunoSEQ multiplex PCR, and TCRdb's table has in-frame clones only and misses some. Among 250,000 to 300,000 clones listed, around 93% were seen once. The sequenced sample was peripheral blood, obtained 28 days after the second AZD1222 dose. These receptors were taken from an adult who received the AZD1222 COVID-19 vaccine.

The CDR3 here is CATQRGLGQPQHF. CDR3 sequence (DNA): TGTGCCACACAACGGGGCCTAGGGCAGCCCCAGCATTTT. The J gene is TRBJ1-5, the V gene TRBV27; D might be TRBD1 (5 bases). Looked up from germline, CDR1 is MNHEY and CDR2 is SMNVEV (reference sequence). This CDR3 spans 13 amino acids. Trimming pared 10 bases from V and 7 bases from J, leaving 17 bases between.

The V call is TRBV5-4, the J call TRBJ1-2, with a tentative D call TRBD1 (6 bases). This CDR3 is 13 amino acids long. Germline V gene sequence: CDR1 SGHNT, CDR2 YYREEE (reference sequence). The V end lost 3 bases, the J end lost 8 bases, and 14 bases lay between the germline ends. The CDR3 DNA sequence: TGTGCCAGCAGCTCGCCAGGGGATCCCGGCTACACCTTC. Protein product: CASSSPGDPGYTF.

This clone came up once. The chain combines TRBV6-4 with TRBJ2-4, with TRBD2 as a possible D gene (6 bases). Germline loops: CDR1 MRHNA, CDR2 SNTAGT. There are 13 residues in the CDR3. Trimming took off 8 bases at V and 6 bases at J, with 14 bases between the two ends. The CDR3 sequence: CASGRSAGNIQYF. In DNA form, the CDR3 reads TGTGCCAGCGGGAGGAGTGCGGGAAACATTCAGTACTTC.

CDR3 DNA sequence: TGCGCCAGCAGCCAAGATCAGGATAGCCAGCCCCAGCATTTT. Protein product: CASSQDQDSQPQHF. This chain uses TRBV4-1 with TRBJ1-5; no clear D gene. There are 14 residues in the CDR3. The germline V gene encodes CDR1 MGHRA and CDR2 YSYEKL. The V and J ends lost 0 bases and 7 bases respectively, with 10 bases between them.

This chain links TRBV7-8 with TRBJ2-2; perhaps D is TRBD1 or TRBD2 (5 bases each). V was shortened by 2 bases and J by 5 bases, with 15 bases between the two germline ends. The CDR3 contains 16 residues. Germline CDR1 SGHVS, CDR2 FQNEAQ. The CDR3 here is CASSLLASGGTGELFF. The CDR3 DNA reads TGTGCCAGCAGCTTACTGGCTAGTGGGGGTACCGGGGAGCTGTTTTTT.

The chain employs TRBV5-5 and TRBJ1-1; D gene uncertain. Deletions cut 1 base from V and 1 base from J, with 8 bases between. CDR3 size: 14 residues. Per germline, CDR1 SGHKS and CDR2 YYEKEE (reference sequence). CDR3 sequence: CASSLLQENTEAFF. CDR3 bases: TGTGCCAGCAGCTTGTTGCAGGAGAACACTGAAGCTTTCTTT.

The chain joins TRBV5-4 to TRBJ2-7; TRBD2 might be the D (6 bases). CDR3 length equals 14 residues. Trimming removed 2 bases from V and 5 bases from J, with 14 bases in between. The V gene's germline CDR1 is SGHNT and CDR2 YYREEE (reference sequence). For the CDR3, the DNA is TGTGCCAGCAGCTTTGGGAGGACCAAGGACGAGCAGTACTTC. It yields the protein CASSFGRTKDEQYF.

The table lists this clone with a count of one. The chain recombines TRBV6-1 with TRBJ1-1, with D tentatively TRBD1 (5 bases). Per the germline V gene, CDR1 is MNHNS and CDR2 is SASEGT. The CDR3 runs 15 residues. The germline V and J ends were trimmed by 0 bases and 5 bases, with 13 bases remaining between them. CDR3 nucleotides: TGTGCCAGCAGTGAAGCGGGGACTTTAACAACTGAAGCTTTCTTT. Encoded protein: CASSEAGTLTTEAFF.